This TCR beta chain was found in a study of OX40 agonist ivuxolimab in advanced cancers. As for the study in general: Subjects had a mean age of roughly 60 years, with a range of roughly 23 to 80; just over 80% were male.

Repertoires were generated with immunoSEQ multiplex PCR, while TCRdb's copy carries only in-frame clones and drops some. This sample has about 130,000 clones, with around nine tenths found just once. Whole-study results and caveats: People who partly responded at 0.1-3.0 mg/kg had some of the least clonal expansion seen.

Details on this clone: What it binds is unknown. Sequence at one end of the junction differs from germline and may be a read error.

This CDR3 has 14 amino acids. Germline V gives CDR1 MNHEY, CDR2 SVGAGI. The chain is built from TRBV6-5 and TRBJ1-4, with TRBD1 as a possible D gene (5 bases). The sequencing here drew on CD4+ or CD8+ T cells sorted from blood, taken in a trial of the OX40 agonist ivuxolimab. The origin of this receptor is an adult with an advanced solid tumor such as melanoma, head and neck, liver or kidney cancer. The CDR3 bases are TGTGCCAGCAGTTCGGGGGGAACTATTGAAAAACTGTTTTTT. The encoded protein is CASSSGGTIEKLFF.